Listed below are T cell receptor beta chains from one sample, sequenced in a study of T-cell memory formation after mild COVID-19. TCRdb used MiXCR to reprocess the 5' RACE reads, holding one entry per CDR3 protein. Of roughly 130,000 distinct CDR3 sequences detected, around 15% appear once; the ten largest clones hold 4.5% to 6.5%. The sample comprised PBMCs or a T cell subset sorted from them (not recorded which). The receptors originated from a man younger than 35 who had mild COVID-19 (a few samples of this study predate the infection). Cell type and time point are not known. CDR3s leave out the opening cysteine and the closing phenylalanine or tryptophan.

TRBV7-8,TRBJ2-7,ASSLLILNKWAYEQY
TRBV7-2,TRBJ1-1,ASSLEYGVNTEAF
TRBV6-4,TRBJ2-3,ASSDGGFSTDTQY
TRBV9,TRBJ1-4,ASSVQPGDEKLF
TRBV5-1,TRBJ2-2,SSSLNYGPNTGELF
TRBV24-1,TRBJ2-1,ATSDSSSGGAVQRSSYNEQF
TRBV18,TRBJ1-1,ASSPRRDRAEAF
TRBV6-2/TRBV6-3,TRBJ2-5,ASRPRNRGKQETQY
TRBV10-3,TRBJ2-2,AISSSTQNTGELF
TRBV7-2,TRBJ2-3,ASSLRSGRGYTDTQY
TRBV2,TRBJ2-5,ASRLLAGARTQETQY
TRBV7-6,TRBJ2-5,ASSLARGGAGTQY
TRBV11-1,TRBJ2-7,ASSSTDSYEQY
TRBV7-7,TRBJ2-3,ASSLGSGDTQY
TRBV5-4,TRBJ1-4,ASSLARQGVNEKLF
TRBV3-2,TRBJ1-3,ASSRGISGNTIY
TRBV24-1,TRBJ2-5,ATSDGGTSGGWETQY
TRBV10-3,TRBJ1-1,AISGNRGRRRNTEAF
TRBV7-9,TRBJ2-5,ASSRDGGTQY
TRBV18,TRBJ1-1,ASSARRGNTEAF
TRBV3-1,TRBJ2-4,ASSHRRGNIQY
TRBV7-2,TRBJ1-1,ASSLALRVNTEAF
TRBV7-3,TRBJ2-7,ASSPTGTGEYEQY
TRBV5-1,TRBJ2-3,ASSTYSGARTDTQY
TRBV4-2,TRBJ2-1,ASSQVPLDRGLYNEQF
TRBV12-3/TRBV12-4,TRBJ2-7,ASSLVTGAEQY
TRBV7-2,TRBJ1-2,ASSFDTDYT
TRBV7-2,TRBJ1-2,ASNPHRGLLGYT
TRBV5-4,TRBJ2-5,ASGQGRGGEETQY
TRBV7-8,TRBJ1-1,ASSVDRSEAF
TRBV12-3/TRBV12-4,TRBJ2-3,ASSLNAGGDTQY
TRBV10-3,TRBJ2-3,AISGKDRGPVSTDTQY
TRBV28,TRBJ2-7,ASSSQPSHEQY
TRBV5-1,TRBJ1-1,ASSLDPAF
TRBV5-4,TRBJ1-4,ASSQGEKLF
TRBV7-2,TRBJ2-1,ASSLPGRHEQF
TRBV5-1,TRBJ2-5,ASRMDVGTQY
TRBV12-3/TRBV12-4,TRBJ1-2,ASSLQGDYGYT